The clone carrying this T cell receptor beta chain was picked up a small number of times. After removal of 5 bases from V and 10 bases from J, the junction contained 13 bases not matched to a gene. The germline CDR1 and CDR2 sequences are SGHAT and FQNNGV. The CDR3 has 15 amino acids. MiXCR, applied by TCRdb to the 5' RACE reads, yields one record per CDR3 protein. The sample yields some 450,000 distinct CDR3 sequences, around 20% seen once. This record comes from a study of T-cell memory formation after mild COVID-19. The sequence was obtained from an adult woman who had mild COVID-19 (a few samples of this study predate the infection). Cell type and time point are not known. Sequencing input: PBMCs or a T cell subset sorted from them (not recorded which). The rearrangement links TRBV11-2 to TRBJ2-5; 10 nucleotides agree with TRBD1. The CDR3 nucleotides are TGTGCCAGCAGCCCGGCCTCGACAGGGGGCGTTTTCCAGTACTTC. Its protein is CASSPASTGGVFQYF.